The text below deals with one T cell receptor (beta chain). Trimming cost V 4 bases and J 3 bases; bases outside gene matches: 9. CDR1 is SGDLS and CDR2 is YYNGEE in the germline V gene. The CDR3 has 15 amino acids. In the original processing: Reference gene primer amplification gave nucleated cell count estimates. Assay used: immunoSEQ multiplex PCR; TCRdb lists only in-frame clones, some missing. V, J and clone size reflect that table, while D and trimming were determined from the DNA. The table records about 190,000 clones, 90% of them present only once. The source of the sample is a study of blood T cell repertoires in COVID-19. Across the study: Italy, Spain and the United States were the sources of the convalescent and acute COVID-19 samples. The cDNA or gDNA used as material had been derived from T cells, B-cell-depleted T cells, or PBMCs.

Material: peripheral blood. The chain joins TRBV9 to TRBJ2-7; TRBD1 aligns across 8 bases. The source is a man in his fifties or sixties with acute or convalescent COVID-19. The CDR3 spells CASSIGTGAYYEQYF. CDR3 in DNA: TGTGCCAGCAGCATCGGGACAGGCGCTTACTACGAGCAGTACTTC.